One and the same sample provided the 7 T cell receptor beta chains below, sequenced in a study of blood T cell repertoires in COVID-19. Libraries were prepared by immunoSEQ multiplex PCR; TCRdb keeps only in-frame clonotypes and omits some of them. This sample has about 230,000 clones; roughly 81% occur once, and the top ten carry 0.98%. The sample comprised peripheral blood. Every receptor here comes from a man in his forties with acute or convalescent COVID-19.

The J gene is TRBJ2-1, the V gene TRBV28, with TRBD2 identical over 7 bases. From germline, CDR1 is MDHEN and CDR2 SYDVKM. The CDR3 has 16 amino acids. Trimming at V came to 4 bases and at J to 6 bases, leaving 12 bases not matched to a gene. The CDR3 DNA reads TGTGCCAGCAGTTCCTCCGGGACTACGAATTCCAATGAGCAGTTCTTC. Translating gives CASSSSGTTNSNEQFF.

This clone was detected only once. Other DNA sequences in this sample translate to the same CDR3. This chain links TRBV5-1 with TRBJ1-1; D gene unclear. The V gene lost 0 bases and the J gene lost 2 bases, with 5 bases spanning the gap. The germline CDR1 and CDR2 sequences are SGHRS and YFSETQ. The CDR3 contains 13 residues. CDR3 bases: TGCGCCAGCAGCTTGGCGGGAAACACTGAAGCTTTCTTT. Translated: CASSLAGNTEAFF.

This chain connects TRBV5-1 to TRBJ1-6; TRBD1 matches 8 bases. The V and J ends lost 0 bases and 10 bases, in that order; junction bases with no gene match: 9. Germline lookup yields CDR1 SGHRS and CDR2 YFSETQ. The CDR3 is 16 amino acids. This chain's CDR3 is CASSLEQGGVGSPLHF. For the CDR3, the DNA is TGCGCCAGCAGCTTGGAACAGGGGGGAGTAGGGTCACCCCTCCACTTT.

The genes are TRBV7-2 and TRBJ1-2; D perhaps matches TRBD1 (6 bases). Germline CDR1 and CDR2: SGHTA and FQGNSA. The CDR3 has 15 residues. Trimming pared 4 bases from V and 5 bases from J, leaving 17 bases between. The CDR3: CASSSKTGSGYGYTF. The CDR3 coding sequence is TGTGCCAGCAGCTCAAAGACAGGCTCTGGGTATGGCTACACCTTC.

The chain couples TRBV7-9 to TRBJ2-1; D might be TRBD2 (6 bases). Trimming removed 1 base at V and 6 bases at J, with 10 bases between. The V gene's germline CDR1 is SEHNR and CDR2 FQNEAQ (reference sequence). The CDR3 extends over 14 amino acids. CDR3 region: CASSLEGSGNEQFF. Here the CDR3 DNA reads TGTGCCAGCAGCTTAGAGGGTAGCGGCAATGAGCAGTTCTTC.

This clone was seen ten or more times. The chain recombines TRBV27 with TRBJ2-7, with D possibly TRBD2 on 6 matching bases. Trimming took 9 bases from V and 4 from J, leaving 16 bases between them. The CDR3 sequence is 13 residues long. CDR1 and CDR2 from the germline V gene are MNHEY and SMNVEV (reference sequence). The CDR3 DNA reads TGTGCCAGTTCCAATATCCGGGGGTACGAGCAGTACTTC. It codes for CASSNIRGYEQYF.

The chain joins TRBV28 to TRBJ1-2; D is unclear. V was pared by 2 bases and J by 2 bases, with 9 bases between. The V gene's germline CDR1 is MDHEN and CDR2 SYDVKM. This CDR3 is 14 amino acids long. CDR3 sequence: CASSLNSLNYGYTF. As DNA, the CDR3 is TGTGCCAGCAGTTTAAACAGCTTAAACTATGGCTACACCTTC.